What follows are 29 T cell receptor beta chains derived from one specimen sequenced in a study of blood T cells in healthy people across ages. With a J-beta primer mix and a sample-barcoded 5' primer, a second PCR ran 7 to 11 cycles. TCRdb recomputed calls from the 5' RACE reads with MiXCR, one row per CDR3 protein. The repertoire has about 800,000 distinct CDR3 sequences, 58% of them found once; the top ten carry about 20%. Input material: blood. The receptors were sampled from a man aged 30-40 years in good health.

This clonotype appeared a few times. The chain employs TRBV4-3 and TRBJ2-7, with 10 bases fitting TRBD2. This CDR3 comprises 16 residues. The germline V gene has CDR1 LGHNA and CDR2 YSLEER. V lost 0 bases to trimming and J lost 7 bases; unmatched junction nucleotides: 9. CDR3 sequence reads: CASSQEWLAGEDEQYF. The CDR3 DNA follows: TGCGCCAGCAGCCAAGAATGGCTAGCGGGAGAGGATGAGCAGTACTTC.

The rearrangement uses TRBV20-1 and TRBJ2-3; 7 bases fit TRBD2. The CDR3 spans 12 residues. J was trimmed by 2 bases and V by 7 bases; bases with no gene match: 3. Germline CDR1 reads DFQATT; CDR2 reads SNEGSKA (reference sequence). CDR3 sequence: CSVAGVTDTQYF. CDR3 bases: TGCAGTGTGGCGGGAGTCACAGATACGCAGTATTTT.

In this sample, this clonotype turned up a few times. CDR3 residues: CASSRQGPDQPQHF. Here the CDR3 DNA reads TGTGCCAGCAGTCGACAGGGCCCCGATCAGCCCCAGCATTTT. This rearrangement joins TRBV3-1 to TRBJ1-5; 7 bases align to TRBD1. The CDR3 spans 14 residues. CDR1 is LGHDT, CDR2 YNNKEL, per germline (reference sequence). The V and J ends lost 6 bases and 5 bases, in that order; junction bases with no gene match: 7.

The sample holds a few counts of this clonotype. This chain connects TRBV30 to TRBJ2-7, with a possible D match to TRBD1 (6 bases). Germline V CDR1 and CDR2: GTSNPN, SVGIG (reference sequence). The V end was cut by 4 bases, the J end by 1 base, with 20 bases between. The length of the CDR3 is 16 residues. In DNA form, the CDR3 reads TGTGCCTGGATTCCACCCTTAAGACAGGCGTCCTACGAGCAGTACTTC. Translating it yields CAWIPPLRQASYEQYF.

The V call is TRBV5-1, the J call TRBJ2-5; a weak D match, TRBD1 (5 bases). The CDR3 contains 15 residues. Germline V gene sequence: CDR1 SGHRS, CDR2 YFSETQ. Trimming removed 4 bases at V and 4 bases at J, with 17 bases between. The CDR3 DNA reads as TGCGCCAGCAGCCCGGTGGGCTGGCAGGGAGAGACCCAGTACTTC. It specifies CASSPVGWQGETQYF.

The rearrangement joins TRBV29-1 to TRBJ1-2; TRBD1 matches at 8 bases. The germline CDR1 and CDR2 sequences are SQVTM and ANQGSEA. This CDR3 is built from 13 residues. V lost 6 bases, J lost 3 bases, and 6 bases stayed unmatched. CDR3 DNA: TGCAGCGTGGAGGACAGGGCGGACTATGGCTACACCTTC. Protein product: CSVEDRADYGYTF.

This clonotype was observed a handful of times. The chain couples TRBV7-2 to TRBJ2-5; D gene unclear. The CDR3 is made up of 14 amino acids. Germline loops: CDR1 SGHTA, CDR2 FQGNSA. V lost 4 bases and J lost 5, with 14 bases in between. The CDR3 here is CASSYLWESETQYF. The CDR3 nucleotides read TGTGCCAGCAGCTACCTATGGGAATCGGAGACCCAGTACTTC.

The chain carries TRBV5-1 and TRBJ2-5; a possible D gene is TRBD2 (6 bases). V gave up 2 bases and J gave up 1 base, with 21 bases separating them. The V gene's germline CDR1 is SGHRS and CDR2 YFSETQ. CDR3 length: 18 amino acids. CDR3 DNA sequence: TGCGCCAGCAGCTTTTTACCCTGGGGGGATGAACCCCAAGAGACCCAGTACTTC. Its protein is CASSFLPWGDEPQETQYF.

The chain uses TRBV7-6 and TRBJ2-1; no clear D. The V end lost 1 base, the J end lost 4 bases, and 23 bases lay between the germline ends. Germline V CDR1 and CDR2: SGHVS, FNYEAQ. There are 19 residues in the CDR3. The CDR3 sequence: CASSLVRAPKGFGYNEQFF. In DNA form, the CDR3 reads TGTGCCAGCAGCTTAGTCCGGGCCCCCAAAGGGTTTGGATACAATGAGCAGTTCTTC.

V usage is TRBV4-1 and J usage is TRBJ2-7; D gene uncertain. Germline lookup yields CDR1 MGHRA and CDR2 YSYEKL. This CDR3 region has 14 residues. Deletions cut 0 bases from V and 7 bases from J, with 13 bases between. The CDR3 DNA sequence: TGCGCCAGCAGCCAAGAACCTAACAACAATGAGCAGTACTTC. It codes for CASSQEPNNNEQYF.

In its sample, this clonotype was seen a few times. The rearrangement joins TRBV15 to TRBJ2-7; 7 nucleotides line up with TRBD1. The J call may be faulty, since TRBJ2-5 better matches the DNA end. Germline-derived CDR1 and CDR2 are LNHNV and YYDKDF (reference sequence). This CDR3 is 15 amino acids long. CDR3 sequence reads: CATSRVTGVGSTQYF. In nucleotides, the CDR3 is TGTGCCACCAGCAGAGTTACAGGGGTCGGATCGACCCAGTACTTC.

The rearrangement links TRBV5-1 to TRBJ2-5, with D possibly matching TRBD2 (6 bases). This CDR3 has 16 amino acids. Germline V CDR1 and CDR2: SGHRS, YFSETQ. Trimming cost V 0 bases and J 1 base, with 13 bases left between them. The CDR3 region has the DNA TGCGCCAGCAGCTTGGATATTAGCGGAAGCCAAGAGACCCAGTACTTC. It translates to CASSLDISGSQETQYF.

The rearrangement joins TRBV3-1 to TRBJ2-5; D remains ambiguous. Trimming shortened V by 2 bases and J by 4 bases, and 17 bases separated the two germline ends. The germline gives CDR1 LGHDT, CDR2 YNNKEL (reference sequence). There are 16 residues in the CDR3. The CDR3 DNA reads TGTGCCAGCAGCCAATGGCTCGGCAGCGACGGAGAGACCCAGTACTTC. Its protein is CASSQWLGSDGETQYF.

The genes are TRBV7-2 and TRBJ2-3; 8 bases map to TRBD2. The trim removed 5 bases at V and 5 bases at J, leaving 12 bases unmatched. Germline V lookup: CDR1 SGHTA, CDR2 FQGNSA. The CDR3 has 16 residues. CDR3 region: CASSPRTGGHGDTQYF. CDR3 nucleotide sequence: TGTGCCAGCAGCCCCCGAACGGGAGGGCATGGAGATACGCAGTATTTT.

This clonotype was detected a few times. The chain links TRBV14 to TRBJ1-2; maybe TRBD1 (5 bases). Germline-derived CDR1 and CDR2 are SGHDN and FVKESK. The CDR3 loop spans 14 amino acids. V shed 5 bases and J shed 3 bases, with 13 bases lying between them. CDR3 nucleotide sequence: TGTGCCAGCAGCACCCCCGACAGATACTATGGCTACACCTTC. Its translation is CASSTPDRYYGYTF.

The chain is built from TRBV20-1 and TRBJ2-7; tentatively, D is TRBD2 (5 bases). This CDR3 has 12 residues. Germline values: CDR1 DFQATT, CDR2 SNEGSKA (reference sequence). The chain's CDR3 is CSTERSSYEQYF. The CDR3 nucleotides are TGCAGCACAGAGCGGAGCTCCTACGAGCAGTACTTC.

The chain is built from TRBV20-1 and TRBJ2-5; the match to TRBD1 covers 7 bases. CDR3 length: 12 residues. Germline CDR1 DFQATT, CDR2 SNEGSKA (reference sequence). Trimming took 6 bases from V and 5 from J; bases not matched to a gene: 6. In DNA form, the CDR3 reads TGCAGTGCGTCGACAGGGTTGGAGACCCAGTACTTC. This translates into CSASTGLETQYF.

This clonotype was detected a few times. The gene calls are TRBV27 and TRBJ1-4; TRBD1 is a possible D gene (6 bases). Germline V CDR1 and CDR2: MNHEY, SMNVEV (reference sequence). The CDR3 is made up of 14 amino acids. V lost 4 bases and J 4 bases, leaving 10 bases between the germline ends. CDR3 DNA sequence: TGTGCCAGCAGTTCGACAGGCTTTAATGAAAAACTGTTTTTT. It specifies CASSSTGFNEKLFF.

This rearrangement joins TRBV3-1 to TRBJ2-1; D unclear. The V gene lost 4 bases and the J gene lost 6 bases, with 13 bases spanning the gap. The germline V gene encodes CDR1 LGHDT and CDR2 YNNKEL (reference sequence). The CDR3 runs to 14 residues. The CDR3 DNA reads TGTGCCAGCAGCCCTGGATTCGGGTCCAATGAGCAGTTCTTC. This gives the protein CASSPGFGSNEQFF.

The chain employs TRBV6-5 and TRBJ2-1, with D tentatively TRBD2 (5 bases). CDR1 MNHEY and CDR2 SVGAGI come from the germline V gene. CDR3 length: 16 amino acids. V was trimmed by 0 bases and J by 8 bases, leaving 17 bases between them. CDR3 amino acids: CASSYSVTRVGYEQFF. In DNA, the CDR3 is TGTGCCAGCAGTTACTCGGTCACTAGAGTCGGGTATGAGCAGTTCTTC.

This clonotype was seen a few times. The chain recombines TRBV20-1 with TRBJ2-1, with D possibly being TRBD1 or TRBD2 (5 bases each). The CDR3 has 16 amino acids. Germline V gene sequence: CDR1 DFQATT, CDR2 SNEGSKA (reference sequence). The V end lost 6 bases, the J end lost 4 bases, and 22 bases lay between the germline ends. CDR3 coding DNA: TGCAGTGCCCTAGATCGTGGGGGTCTAGGATACAATGAGCAGTTCTTC. Translating it yields CSALDRGGLGYNEQFF.

The chain is built from TRBV12-3 or TRBV12-4 and TRBJ2-3; D is unresolved. The CDR3 contains 12 residues. Trimming removed 10 bases at V and 4 bases at J, with 12 bases between. Written as DNA, the CDR3 is TGTGCCATCATTTTTCTAGCAGATACGCAGTATTTT. Residues: CAIIFLADTQYF.

The chain has TRBV12-5 and TRBJ2-7, with D perhaps matching TRBD1 (6 bases). The J call is doubtful: the DNA matches TRBJ2-5 better. The germline V gene encodes CDR1 LGHNT and CDR2 FRNRAP. This CDR3 is built from 15 residues. The CDR3 sequence: CASGLAADRPETQYF. DNA of the CDR3: TGTGCTAGTGGTTTGGCCGCAGACAGGCCGGAGACCCAGTACTTC.

The chain joins TRBV9 to TRBJ2-5; TRBD2 matches at 13 bases. V gave up 4 bases and J gave up 11 bases; unmatched junction bases: 11. Germline V CDR1 and CDR2: SGDLS, YYNGEE. This CDR3 has 15 residues. The CDR3 DNA sequence: TGTGCCAGCAGCACGACTAGCGGGGGGAGGAATGAGCAGTACTTC. Translated: CASSTTSGGRNEQYF.

This chain links TRBV20-1 with TRBJ2-3; TRBD2 is a possible D gene (6 bases). In germline, CDR1 is DFQATT, CDR2 SNEGSKA (reference sequence). V gave up 0 bases and J gave up 7 bases, with 14 bases separating them. The CDR3 consists of 14 residues. CDR3: CSAREAGGMNTQYF. CDR3 DNA: TGCAGTGCTAGAGAAGCGGGCGGGATGAATACGCAGTATTTT.

This chain joins TRBV5-1 and TRBJ2-2, with 8 bases lining up with TRBD2. Trimming cost V 0 bases and J 4 bases; bases outside gene matches: 5. Per germline, CDR1 SGHRS and CDR2 YFSETQ. The CDR3 spans 16 residues. The CDR3: CASSLAGTSTTGELFF. CDR3 nucleotides: TGCGCCAGCAGCTTGGCCGGGACTAGTACCACCGGGGAGCTGTTTTTT.

This clonotype has more than one count but fewer than ten. The rearrangement uses TRBV11-2 and TRBJ2-3; D possibly uses TRBD1 or TRBD2 (5 bases each). Looked up from germline, CDR1 is SGHAT and CDR2 is FQNNGV. CDR3 length: 16 amino acids. Trimming cost V 0 bases and J 5 bases, with 15 bases left between them. CDR3 coding DNA: TGTGCCAGCAGCTTAGAAGCACGCTGGGGGATAGATACGCAGTATTTT. Amino acids: CASSLEARWGIDTQYF.

The rearrangement uses TRBV20-1 and TRBJ1-2; D unclear. CDR3 length: 15 amino acids. The germline gives CDR1 DFQATT, CDR2 SNEGSKA (reference sequence). V dropped 0 bases and J dropped 7 bases, with 18 bases sitting between them. The CDR3 loop is CSARDLSKLDRGYTF. The CDR3 DNA sequence: TGCAGTGCTAGAGATTTGTCCAAATTGGACCGTGGCTACACCTTC.

This clonotype has only a few counts. V gene TRBV20-1 combines with J gene TRBJ2-3; tentatively, D is TRBD2 (6 bases). CDR3 length equals 13 residues. The V and J ends lost 5 bases and 5 bases respectively, with 14 bases between them. Germline V lookup: CDR1 DFQATT, CDR2 SNEGSKA (reference sequence). This chain's CDR3 is CSAQGPGGDTQYF. CDR3 sequence (DNA): TGCAGTGCTCAAGGTCCCGGGGGAGATACGCAGTATTTT.